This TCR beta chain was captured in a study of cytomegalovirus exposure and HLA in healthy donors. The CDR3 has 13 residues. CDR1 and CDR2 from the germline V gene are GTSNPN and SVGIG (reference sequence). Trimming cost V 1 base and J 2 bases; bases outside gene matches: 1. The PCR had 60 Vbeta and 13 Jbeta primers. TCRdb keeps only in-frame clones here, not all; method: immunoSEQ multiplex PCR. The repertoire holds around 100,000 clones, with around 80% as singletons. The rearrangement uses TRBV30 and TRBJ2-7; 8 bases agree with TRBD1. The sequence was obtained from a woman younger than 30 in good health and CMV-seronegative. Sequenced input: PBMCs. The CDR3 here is CAWSAGGPYEQYF. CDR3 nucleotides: TGTGCCTGGAGTGCAGGGGGCCCCTACGAGCAGTACTTC. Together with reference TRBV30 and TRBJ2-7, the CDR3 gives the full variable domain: SQTIHQWPATLVQPVGSPLSLECTVEGTSNPNLYWYRQAAGRGLQLLFYSVGIGQISSEVPQNLSASRPQDRQFILSSKKLLLSDSGFYLCAWSAGGPYEQYFGPGTRLTVT.